One and the same sample provided the 22 T cell receptor beta chains below, sequenced in a study of tumor-infiltrating lymphocytes in primary liver carcinoma. A constant-region primer served to make TCR beta cDNA from about 0.5 ug total RNA. TCR beta libraries came from three nested multiplex PCR rounds using slightly modified ARM-PCR. Two initial PCR rounds of roughly 10 cycles each paired TRBV1-TRBV30 forward primers with a C-beta reverse primer. TCRdb re-called the multiplex PCR reads with MiXCR, one entry per CDR3 protein. The sample consists of around 29,000 distinct CDR3 sequences, roughly 77% of them appearing once. Total RNA and DNA came together from around 20-30 mg of bulk tissue without cell sorting. The sequenced sample was liver tumor tissue from sampling region 3. The subset here: tumor region T3, left-lateral pole. These receptors all stem from a woman aged 25 to 39 with primary liver carcinoma and hepatitis B virus infection.

The chain combines TRBV7-2 with TRBJ2-7; 9 bases fit TRBD2. Germline trimming cut 5 bases from V and 4 bases from J; bases unmatched to any gene: 6. Germline V gene data show CDR1 as SGHTA and CDR2 as FQGNSA. This CDR3 contains 14 residues. The CDR3 loop is CASSMSSGIYEQYF. DNA for the CDR3: TGTGCCAGCAGCATGTCTAGCGGGATTTACGAGCAGTACTTC.

This clonotype was observed a handful of times. A much larger clone is a single base away; this may be a read error. The CDR3 DNA sequence: TGTGCCAGCAGCTTTAGGACTAGCAGGACGGGCGAGCAGCACTTC. Translating gives CASSFRTSRTGEQHF. V and J are TRBV11-2 and TRBJ2-7, with 8 bases matching TRBD2. The CDR3 totals 15 residues. Germline CDR1 is SGHAT and CDR2 is FQNNGV.

This clonotype occurred a few times. Being one base from a much bigger clone, this may be a read error. The chain recombines TRBV5-1 with TRBJ1-1; weak D call: TRBD1 (5 bases). Germline CDR1 and CDR2: SGHRS and YFSETQ. V was cut by 6 bases and J by 5 bases, with 17 bases left in between. This CDR3 contains 14 residues. The CDR3 DNA reads TGCGCCAGCAACCCGCCGGCGGGGGAGACTGAAGCTTTCTTT. Translated, it gives CASNPPAGETEAFF.

With regard to this clonotype: One end of the junction does not line up with germline, which may come from a read error. The gene calls are TRBV11-2 and TRBJ2-7; possibly TRBD2 for D (5 bases). This CDR3 contains 15 residues. Germline assignment: CDR1 SGHAT and CDR2 FQNNGV. CDR3 nucleotide sequence: TGTGACAGCAACTTTAATCGGGGAACCTCCTACGAGCAGTACTTC. It encodes CDSNFNRGTSYEQYF.

As regards this clonotype: The junction differs from germline at one of its ends, possibly a read error. CDR3: CASSGLWGPEETQYF. The CDR3 DNA reads as TGTGCCAGTAGTGGACTATGGGGCCCGGAAGAGACCCAGTACTTC. The V call is TRBV6-1, the J call TRBJ2-5; D may be TRBD2 (6 bases). Germline V gives CDR1 MNHNS, CDR2 SASEGT. The CDR3 covers 15 residues.

A word on this clonotype: Mismatch with germline at one junction end may stem from a read error. CDR3 DNA sequence: TGTGCCAGCAGTGAGTATAGGACAGGAGGAGAGACCCAGTGGTTC. Translating gives CASSEYRTGGETQWF. The chain uses TRBV6-1 and TRBJ2-5; 7 nucleotides agree with TRBD1. This CDR3 is built from 15 residues. Germline V gives CDR1 MNHNS, CDR2 SASEGT.

On this clonotype: The conserved phenylalanine or tryptophan normally closing the CDR3 is absent here, so this likely arose from a read error. This chain links TRBV11-2 with TRBJ2-1, with D perhaps matching TRBD2 (5 bases). The CDR3 sequence is 15 residues long. Germline V gene sequence: CDR1 SGHAT, CDR2 FQNNGV. CDR3 residues: CASGLPGLWDNEQFL. CDR3 coding DNA: TGTGCCAGCGGCTTGCCGGGATTATGGGACAATGAGCAGTTCTTA.

The chain couples TRBV11-1 to TRBJ2-2; the D gene could be TRBD1 or TRBD2 (5 bases each). V was pared by 9 bases and J by 6 bases, with 23 bases between. This CDR3 spans 16 amino acids. Germline V CDR1 and CDR2: SGHAT, FQDESV (reference sequence). In nucleotides, the CDR3 is TGTGCCAGAAGCAGGGTTGTGGCGGGTGTGTCCGGGGAGCTGTTTTTT. Residues: CARSRVVAGVSGELFF.

The chain links TRBV6-5 to TRBJ1-6; D unresolved. Germline V CDR1 and CDR2: MNHEY, SVGAGI. This CDR3 has 17 amino acids. The ends were cut back, 6 bases at V and 12 bases at J, with 27 bases in the middle. CDR3 region: CASSQSVGVGDNRPLHF. DNA for the CDR3: TGTGCCAGCAGCCAGAGTGTGGGCGTTGGGGATAATCGACCCCTCCACTTT.

On this clonotype itself: Compared with germline, one end of the junction differs, possibly owing to a read error. The gene calls are TRBV5-5 and TRBJ2-5, with D possibly being TRBD2 (5 bases). Germline V gene data show CDR1 as SGHKS and CDR2 as YYEKEE (reference sequence). The CDR3 consists of 15 residues. Written as DNA, the CDR3 is TGTGCCAGCAGCTTTGGACTCATGAACCAAGAGACTCAGAACTTC. This sequence encodes CASSFGLMNQETQNF. Looking up the rest from reference TRBV5-5 and TRBJ2-5 gives the full variable domain: DAGVTQSPTHLIKTRGQQVTLRCSPISGHKSVSWYQQVLGQGPQFIFQYYEKEERGRGNFPDRFSARQFPNYSSELNVNALLLGDSALYLCASSFGLMNQETQNFGPGTRLLVL.

V usage is TRBV4-1 and J usage is TRBJ2-7; no definite D call. Germline CDR1 is MGHRA and CDR2 is YSYEKL. V dropped 4 bases and J dropped 2 bases, with 15 bases sitting between them. This CDR3 spans 15 amino acids. The CDR3 is CASSRVYSRTYEQYF. DNA of the CDR3: TGCGCCAGCAGCCGCGTATACAGTAGGACCTACGAGCAGTACTTC.

To note about this clonotype: Sequence at one end of the junction differs from germline and may be a read error. The rearrangement joins TRBV11-2 to TRBJ2-3, with D perhaps matching TRBD2 (6 bases). Germline lookup yields CDR1 SGHAT and CDR2 FQNNGV. The CDR3 runs 15 residues. CDR3 in amino acids: CGSNSGSRRADTQYF. Here the CDR3 DNA reads TGTGGCAGCAACTCAGGAAGCAGGAGGGCAGATACGCAGTATTTT.

Concerning this clonotype: Since a much larger clone is just one base distant, this may be a read error. The chain joins TRBV11-3 to TRBJ2-1, with 9 bases identical to TRBD2. The germline CDR1 and CDR2 sequences are SGHNT and YENEEA. This CDR3 has 18 residues. DNA of the CDR3: TGTGTCAGCAGCTTAGGTCAAGGCGGGAGGGCCGGCTACAATGAGCAGTTCTTC. It codes for CVSSLGQGGRAGYNEQFF.

With respect to this clonotype: Germline is not matched at one junction end, which may reflect a read error. The V gene is TRBV4-3, the J gene TRBJ2-7; possibly TRBD1 for D (8 bases). The CDR3 contains 15 residues. The germline V gene encodes CDR1 LGHNA and CDR2 YSLEER. The CDR3 sequence is CTSSRDRWTGREQYF. The DNA for the CDR3 is TGCACCAGCAGCCGAGATCGATGGACAGGGCGGGAGCAATACTTC.

The J gene is TRBJ2-7, the V gene TRBV11-1; possible D gene TRBD2, 6 bases. The CDR3 sequence is 15 residues long. CDR1 SGHAT and CDR2 FQDESV come from the germline V gene (reference sequence). CDR3 sequence (DNA): TGTGCAAGCCGCTGGGGCGGGACGAGGACCTACGAGCAGTACTTC. The encoded protein is CASRWGGTRTYEQYF.

Worth noting for this clonotype: The missing conserved phenylalanine or tryptophan at the end of this CDR3 makes a read error likely. Written as DNA, the CDR3 is TGTGCCAGCAGCTCGAGACTAGCGGGAGGGGTCACTCTTGAGCAGTTCCTC. Its translation is CASSSRLAGGVTLEQFL. This chain connects TRBV11-1 to TRBJ2-1; 14 nucleotides line up with TRBD2. CDR1 is SGHAT, CDR2 FQDESV, per germline (reference sequence). The CDR3 covers 17 residues. V shed 4 bases, J shed 9 bases, and the junction held 11 bases outside the gene matches.

This clonotype was seen ten or more times. Possible read error: a much larger clone is one base away. This CDR3 reads CASNRRLAGGPGDEQFF. The CDR3 DNA follows: TGTGCCAGCAACAGGAGACTAGCGGGAGGGCCGGGGGATGAGCAGTTCTTC. The chain couples TRBV11-2 to TRBJ2-1, with TRBD2 matching 14 bases. V was clipped by 7 bases and J by 8 bases; unmatched bases: 13. CDR3 length equals 17 residues. From germline, CDR1 is SGHAT and CDR2 FQNNGV.

This clonotype was found many times. CDR3 sequence reads: CASSVRDRGNGYTF. CDR3 nucleotides: TGTGCCAGCAGCGTCCGGGACAGGGGGAATGGCTACACCTTC. The rearrangement joins TRBV7-9 to TRBJ1-2, with TRBD1 identical over 11 bases. This CDR3 comprises 14 residues. The V segment lost 5 bases and the J segment 6 bases; nucleotides outside the gene matches: 5. Germline V gives CDR1 SEHNR, CDR2 FQNEAQ (reference sequence).

This clonotype was observed once. The chain carries TRBV5-5 and TRBJ1-1; D not certain. The V gene's germline CDR1 is SGHKS and CDR2 YYEKEE (reference sequence). V was shortened by 6 bases and J by 1 base, with 10 bases between the two germline ends. There are 13 residues in the CDR3. The CDR3 reads CASISYSNTEAFF. As DNA, the CDR3 is TGTGCCAGCATCTCATACTCGAACACTGAAGCTTTCTTT.

This clonotype was seen a few times. One junction end disagrees with the germline gene, perhaps due to a read error. CDR3 DNA sequence: TGCAGTGTTGGGAGACGAGACACCGGGGAGCTGTCTTTT. This translates into CSVGRRDTGELSF. This rearrangement joins TRBV29-1 to TRBJ2-2; D is possibly TRBD2 (5 bases). This CDR3 contains 13 residues. Germline-derived CDR1 and CDR2 are SQVTM and ANQGSEA.

In this sample, this clonotype turned up a few times. V and J are TRBV28 and TRBJ2-1; TRBD1 matches 7 bases. The CDR3 has 17 amino acids. V lost 3 bases, J lost 8 bases, and 16 bases stayed unmatched. In germline, CDR1 is MDHEN, CDR2 SYDVKM. The CDR3 loop is CASSFEGRGLYRHEQFF. The CDR3 DNA reads TGTGCCAGCAGTTTCGAGGGCAGGGGGTTATATCGCCATGAGCAGTTCTTC.

The sample holds many counts of this clonotype. This chain joins TRBV7-9 and TRBJ2-7; TRBD2 agrees at 13 bases. Germline trimming cut 5 bases from V and 6 bases from J; bases unmatched to any gene: 16. The CDR3 has 18 amino acids. The germline V gene encodes CDR1 SEHNR and CDR2 FQNEAQ (reference sequence). The CDR3 nucleotides read TGTGCCAGCAGCCCCAACCGAACACTAGCGGGAGGGTCTAGCGAGCAGTACTTC. This codes for CASSPNRTLAGGSSEQYF. Drawing the rest from reference TRBV7-9 and TRBJ2-7, the complete variable domain is DTGVSQNPRHKITKRGQNVTFRCDPISEHNRLYWYRQTLGQGPEFLTYFQNEAQLEKSRLLSDRFSAERPKGSFSTLEIQRTEQGDSAMYLCASSPNRTLAGGSSEQYFGPGTRLTVT.